The present T cell receptor (beta chain) was sequenced within a study of response to subunit inactivated influenza vaccine. Study-wide results and limits: Authors suggested each seasonal flu vaccination may recruit only limited numbers of new T cells.

The CDR3 covers 16 residues. Trimming shortened V by 2 bases and J by 4 bases, and 14 bases separated the two germline ends. Germline assignment: CDR1 MGHDK and CDR2 SYGVNS. This clonotype was counted only a few times. The antigen is undetermined. Each CDR3 protein gets one entry after TCRdb re-called the RT-PCR reads with MiXCR. The table shows under 750,000 distinct CDR3 sequences, with approximately 12% occurring only once. The chain employs TRBV25-1 and TRBJ2-2; D may be TRBD1 or TRBD2 (5 bases each). The TCR sequence derives from a man over 45 who received an inactivated influenza vaccine. The sequenced sample was PBMCs from blood, obtained on the day of vaccination. CDR3 in DNA: TGTGCCAGCAGTGAAAGTGGGGGATGGGGCACCGGGGAGCTGTTTTTT. Its translation is CASSESGGWGTGELFF.